This passage covers 25 T cell receptor beta chains from one sample sequenced in a study of control samples from healthy donors and cancer patients. Clones were read by immunoSEQ multiplex PCR, and TCRdb kept only the in-frame ones, dropping some. Counted here are under 65,000 clones, around 93% occurring once; the ten biggest clones make up about 0.91%. Sequencing was done on a sample of PBMCs. These TCRs come from a young man with colorectal cancer.

V gene TRBV21-1 combines with J gene TRBJ2-7; the D call TRBD1 from the table was never checked on the DNA. TRBV21-1 is tagged as a pseudogene. The CDR3 contains 14 residues. The chain's CDR3 is CASTLLDRVDEQYV. The CDR3, as DNA: TGTGCCAGCACCCTACTGGACAGGGTAGACGAGCAGTACGTC.

V and J are TRBV4-1 and TRBJ2-7; D not resolved. The germline V gene encodes CDR1 MGHRA and CDR2 YSYEKL. The CDR3 totals 13 residues. V dropped 0 bases and J dropped 4 bases, with 7 bases sitting between them. The CDR3 protein is CASSQDHQYEQYV. The CDR3 DNA follows: TGCGCCAGCAGCCAAGATCATCAATACGAGCAGTACGTC.

This chain connects TRBV11-2 to TRBJ2-7; D possibly uses TRBD1 or TRBD2 (5 bases each). V lost 5 bases, J lost 2 bases, and 13 bases lay in between. The CDR3 contains 14 residues. Germline CDR1 reads SGHAT; CDR2 reads FQNNGV. CDR3 loop: CASSQGRLTYEQYV. Here the CDR3 DNA reads TGTGCCAGCAGCCAGGGACGGCTAACCTACGAGCAGTACGTC.

This clone appeared a few times. The chain employs TRBV4-3 and TRBJ1-3, with a possible D match to TRBD1 (5 bases). There are 17 residues in the CDR3. Between the trimmed V and J ends, which lost 3 bases and 0 bases, there was a span of 15 bases. CDR1 is LGHNA, CDR2 YSLEER, per germline. CDR3 coding DNA: TGCGCCAGCAGCCAGGTTACAGCGGGGCACTCTGGAAACACCATATATTTT. This encodes CASSQVTAGHSGNTIYF.

V gene TRBV30 combines with J gene TRBJ2-3; 7 nucleotides align to TRBD1. The CDR3 extends over 19 amino acids. Germline lookup yields CDR1 GTSNPN and CDR2 SVGIG (reference sequence). Unmatched junction bases numbered 20, after V lost 1 base and J lost 4 bases. This CDR3 reads CAWSGLGSRRGGRADTQYF. The CDR3 bases are TGTGCCTGGAGTGGATTAGGATCGAGAAGAGGGGGCAGGGCAGATACGCAGTATTTT. Combining the CDR3 with reference TRBV30 and TRBJ2-3 gives the whole variable domain SQTIHQWPATLVQPVGSPLSLECTVEGTSNPNLYWYRQAAGRGLQLLFYSVGIGQISSEVPQNLSASRPQDRQFILSSKKLLLSDSGFYLCAWSGLGSRRGGRADTQYFGPGTRLTVL.

The chain employs TRBV19 and TRBJ1-2; weak D call: TRBD1 (6 bases). Between the trimmed V and J ends, which lost 5 bases and 2 bases, there was a span of 15 bases. This CDR3 is 15 amino acids long. Germline CDR1 and CDR2: LNHDA and SQIVND (reference sequence). The CDR3: CASSSPGVTNYGYTF. The CDR3 DNA reads TGTGCCAGTAGTTCTCCAGGGGTTACAAACTATGGCTACACCTTC.

This rearrangement joins TRBV27 to TRBJ2-1, with a possible D match to TRBD1 (7 bases). Germline V CDR1 and CDR2: MNHEY, SMNVEV (reference sequence). V lost 4 bases, J lost 2 bases, and 15 bases lay in between. This CDR3 region has 16 residues. CDR3 region: CASSYKTGTPYNEQFF. The CDR3 DNA follows: TGTGCCAGCAGTTACAAGACAGGGACTCCCTACAATGAGCAGTTCTTC.

The J gene is TRBJ1-2, the V gene TRBV10-3; 7 bases match TRBD1. The CDR3 runs to 15 residues. The V gene end was trimmed by 2 bases and the J gene end by 5 bases; junction bases not matched to a gene: 8. The germline V gene has CDR1 ENHRY and CDR2 SYGVKD. The CDR3 nucleotides read TGTGCCATCAGTGAGACCCGGGACAGTGGGTATGGCTACACCTTC. Translation gives CAISETRDSGYGYTF.

This chain connects TRBV5-5 to TRBJ1-1; TRBD1 matches 8 bases. Trimming took 4 bases from V and 5 from J; bases not matched to a gene: 4. Germline CDR1 and CDR2: SGHKS and YYEKEE (reference sequence). CDR3 size: 13 residues. The CDR3 sequence: CASSLRTGTEAFF. Here the CDR3 DNA reads TGTGCCAGCAGCCTACGGACAGGGACTGAAGCTTTCTTT.

The gene calls are TRBV14 and TRBJ2-7, with TRBD1 identical over 8 bases. This CDR3 has 16 residues. V shed 3 bases, J shed 4 bases, and the junction held 11 bases outside the gene matches. Germline V gives CDR1 SGHDN, CDR2 FVKESK. The CDR3: CASSHRTGQALYEQYF. The CDR3 DNA reads TGTGCCAGCAGCCACCGCACGGGACAGGCCCTGTACGAGCAGTACTTC.

The chain couples TRBV15 to TRBJ2-3; 9 nucleotides agree with TRBD1. Germline V gives CDR1 LNHNV, CDR2 YYDKDF (reference sequence). The CDR3 spans 15 residues. Trimming took 2 bases from V and 6 from J; bases not matched to a gene: 6. The CDR3 coding sequence is TGTGCCACCAGCAGAAGGGGACAGGGTCTTGATACGCAGTATTTT. Amino acid sequence: CATSRRGQGLDTQYF.

The chain combines TRBV7-2 with TRBJ2-3; 9 nucleotides match TRBD1. The V segment lost 5 bases and the J segment 0 bases; nucleotides outside the gene matches: 12. CDR3 length equals 18 residues. Germline V CDR1 and CDR2: SGHTA, FQGNSA. CDR3 DNA sequence: TGTGCCAGCAGCCCCGACAGGGGGTACCCTACTAGCACAGATACGCAGTATTTT. The encoded protein is CASSPDRGYPTSTDTQYF.

This chain links TRBV5-6 with TRBJ2-1; tentatively, D is TRBD2 (6 bases). The length of the CDR3 is 15 residues. Germline CDR1 and CDR2: SGHDT and YYEEEE. V lost 1 base to trimming and J lost 0 bases, with 8 bases between them. The CDR3 bases are TGTGCCAGCAGCTTGCGGGGGATCTCCTACAATGAGCAGTTCTTC. Translation: CASSLRGISYNEQFF.

This clone has only one observation. This chain connects TRBV5-8 to TRBJ2-1, with 9 bases identical to TRBD1. Germline trimming cut 5 bases from V and 2 bases from J; bases unmatched to any gene: 17. Germline CDR1 and CDR2: SGHTS and YDEGEE. CDR3 length equals 19 residues. The CDR3 here is CASSSRPGTGYWPYNEQFF. The CDR3 bases are TGTGCCAGCAGTTCCCGACCCGGGACAGGGTATTGGCCCTACAATGAGCAGTTCTTC.

This rearrangement joins TRBV5-4 to TRBJ1-2; D unresolved. Looked up from germline, CDR1 is SGHNT and CDR2 is YYREEE (reference sequence). Trimming pared 0 bases from V and 8 bases from J, leaving 11 bases between. The CDR3 totals 13 residues. The CDR3 sequence: CASSLEKTGGYTF. The CDR3 DNA is TGTGCCAGCAGCTTGGAAAAGACTGGGGGCTACACCTTC. The full variable domain, its missing parts supplied by reference TRBV5-4 and TRBJ1-2, is ETGVTQSPTHLIKTRGQQVTLRCSSQSGHNTVSWYQQALGQGPQFIFQYYREEENGRGNFPPRFSGLQFPNYSSELNVNALELDDSALYLCASSLEKTGGYTFGSGTRLTVV.

This chain links TRBV2 with TRBJ1-5, with a possible D match to TRBD1 (6 bases). Germline CDR1 and CDR2: SNHLY and FYNNEI. The CDR3 sequence is 13 residues long. Trimming removed 11 bases at V and 2 bases at J, with 13 bases between. The CDR3 sequence: CASGAAGNQPQHF. The CDR3 DNA sequence: TGTGCCTCGGGGGCAGCAGGCAATCAGCCCCAGCATTTT.

In nucleotides, the CDR3 is TGTGCCACCAGTGATACTTTTAGCGGCGCGAACACCGGGGAGCTGTTTTTT. This translates into CATSDTFSGANTGELFF. The J gene is TRBJ2-2, the V gene TRBV24-1; maybe TRBD2 (6 bases). CDR1 is KGHDR and CDR2 is SFDVKD in the germline V gene. The V end was cut by 3 bases, the J end by 0 bases, with 13 bases between. CDR3 size: 17 residues.

This clone occurred a few times. The gene calls are TRBV5-4 and TRBJ1-2; no definite D call. In germline, CDR1 is SGHNT, CDR2 YYREEE (reference sequence). The CDR3 has 14 amino acids. The V and J ends lost 1 base and 7 bases respectively, with 14 bases between them. The CDR3 nucleotides are TGTGCCAGCAGCTTGAGTGCGGTTCAGCCTGGCTACACCTTC. This codes for CASSLSAVQPGYTF.

This chain links TRBV5-8 with TRBJ1-4; D unclear. V lost 0 bases and J lost 2, with 5 bases in between. This CDR3 is 14 amino acids long. Germline V gene lookup returns CDR1 SGHTS and CDR2 YDEGEE. The CDR3 bases are TGTGCCAGCAGCTTGGGGATGACTAATGAAAAACTGTTTTTT. It encodes CASSLGMTNEKLFF.

The chain links TRBV30 to TRBJ1-2; D gene unclear. In germline, CDR1 is GTSNPN, CDR2 SVGIG (reference sequence). The CDR3 extends over 13 amino acids. With 1 base removed from V and 3 bases from J, the gap between germline ends came to 9 bases. As DNA, the CDR3 is TGTGCCTGGAGTGATGGAGCCTACTATGGCTACACCTTC. Translating gives CAWSDGAYYGYTF.

The chain couples TRBV11-2 to TRBJ2-3, with D perhaps TRBD2 (7 bases). The V end lost 4 bases, the J end lost 3 bases, and 14 bases lay between the germline ends. CDR1 is SGHAT and CDR2 is FQNNGV in the germline V gene. The CDR3 runs 15 residues. CDR3 region: CASSSTGRDTDTQYF. The DNA for the CDR3 is TGTGCCAGCAGCTCCACAGGGAGGGATACAGATACGCAGTATTTT.

The V and J genes are TRBV2 and TRBJ2-3; D may be TRBD2 (5 bases). The V end lost 1 base, the J end lost 1 base, and 6 bases lay between the germline ends. CDR1 and CDR2 from the germline V gene are SNHLY and FYNNEI. CDR3 size: 14 residues. DNA for the CDR3: TGTGCCAGCAGTGAAGACGGGGGCACAGATACGCAGTATTTT. Translated: CASSEDGGTDTQYF.

This rearrangement joins TRBV5-4 to TRBJ1-2, with D possibly matching TRBD1 (5 bases). The germline V and J ends were trimmed by 0 bases and 8 bases, with 17 bases remaining between them. CDR3 length: 15 residues. The germline gives CDR1 SGHNT, CDR2 YYREEE (reference sequence). This CDR3 is CASSLDRWDYGGYTF. The DNA of the CDR3 is TGTGCCAGCAGCTTGGACCGTTGGGACTATGGAGGCTACACCTTC. The whole variable domain, filled in from reference TRBV5-4 and TRBJ1-2, reads ETGVTQSPTHLIKTRGQQVTLRCSSQSGHNTVSWYQQALGQGPQFIFQYYREEENGRGNFPPRFSGLQFPNYSSELNVNALELDDSALYLCASSLDRWDYGGYTFGSGTRLTVV.

This clone was seen only once. This chain links TRBV30 with TRBJ2-1, with a tentative D call TRBD2 (7 bases). Germline values: CDR1 GTSNPN, CDR2 SVGIG (reference sequence). This CDR3 contains 18 residues. V lost 5 bases to trimming and J lost 4 bases, with 27 bases between them. The CDR3: CAWWGGGGPNTGYNEQFF. The CDR3 region has the DNA TGTGCCTGGTGGGGGGGCGGGGGTCCCAACACTGGATACAATGAGCAGTTCTTC.

The chain recombines TRBV4-3 with TRBJ1-1; maybe TRBD1 (5 bases). This CDR3 has 14 amino acids. Trimming pared 0 bases from V and 10 bases from J, leaving 15 bases between. Germline assignment: CDR1 LGHNA and CDR2 YSLEER. The CDR3 nucleotides read TGCGCCAGCAGCCAAGATAGGGGAGGGGCTTCAGCTTTCTTT. Amino acids: CASSQDRGGASAFF.